This paragraph reports one T cell receptor beta chain. This record belongs to a study of OX40 agonist ivuxolimab in advanced cancers. The table came from immunoSEQ multiplex PCR; TCRdb's copy has only in-frame clones and leaves some out. The sample shows roughly 53,000 clones, approximately 93% of them seen only once. Per germline, CDR1 MDHEN and CDR2 SYDVKM. The CDR3 is 16 amino acids. V was clipped by 4 bases and J by 1 base, with 16 bases between them. The rearrangement uses TRBV28 and TRBJ1-1; D remains unclear. The receptor's source is an adult with an advanced solid tumor such as melanoma, head and neck, liver or kidney cancer. The material was CD4+ or CD8+ T cells sorted from blood, obtained in a trial of the OX40 agonist ivuxolimab. This chain's CDR3 is CASSYPRGLRNTEAFF. DNA of the CDR3: TGTGCCAGCAGTTACCCAAGAGGGTTGCGGAACACTGAAGCTTTCTTT.